These 16 T cell receptor beta chains share one sample of origin, sequenced in a study of identical twins. Via MiXCR, TCRdb re-called the 5' RACE reads, giving one row per CDR3 protein. Found here are hundreds of thousands of distinct CDR3 sequences, 5.5% to 7% of them singletons; the top ten hold under 4%. These data were also filed under a second study, of yellow fever vaccine responses in identical twins.

Sequences were obtained from memory (CD45RO+) T cells sorted from blood. These receptors all come from a woman aged 18-29 years in good health.

V and J are TRBV20-1 and TRBJ1-5; weak D call: TRBD1 (5 bases). CDR1 is DFQATT and CDR2 is SNEGSKA in the germline V gene (reference sequence). V gave up 3 bases and J gave up 1 base, with 10 bases separating them. CDR3 length equals 14 residues. The CDR3 nucleotides read TGCAGTGCTAGGGGCAGGGCGAGCAATCAGCCCCAGCATTTT. Protein: CSARGRASNQPQHF.

Ten or more counts support this clonotype. This chain connects TRBV14 to TRBJ2-1; possibly TRBD1 for D (6 bases). Trimming took 0 bases from V and 4 from J, leaving 13 bases between them. The CDR3 consists of 16 residues. Germline CDR1 reads SGHDN; CDR2 reads FVKESK. CDR3 nucleotide sequence: TGTGCCAGCAGCCAAGAGGGTGGACAGAGATACAATGAGCAGTTCTTC. Amino acid sequence: CASSQEGGQRYNEQFF.

This clonotype was observed a few times. The CDR3 DNA reads TGTGCCAGCAGCTTATTAGTAGGATCCCAAGAGACCCAGTACTTC. Encoded protein: CASSLLVGSQETQYF. The J gene is TRBJ2-5, the V gene TRBV7-3; D is uncertain. The CDR3 length is 15 residues. V lost 2 bases and J 1 base, leaving 11 bases between the germline ends. Germline V CDR1 and CDR2: SGHTA, FQGTGA.

The V and J genes are TRBV11-2 and TRBJ2-1, with 7 bases lining up with TRBD1. Germline lookup yields CDR1 SGHAT and CDR2 FQNNGV. V was pared by 5 bases and J by 7 bases, with 11 bases of the junction left unmatched. The CDR3 consists of 15 residues. This CDR3 reads CASSRTVTGENEQFF. In DNA, the CDR3 is TGTGCCAGCAGCCGCACCGTAACAGGGGAGAATGAGCAGTTCTTC.

The chain has TRBV6-1 and TRBJ2-5, with a weak D call TRBD2 (6 bases). V lost 1 base and J lost 4, with 13 bases in between. Germline CDR1 reads MNHNS; CDR2 reads SASEGT. The CDR3 consists of 15 residues. The CDR3 reads CASSEVPSGAETQYF. The CDR3, as DNA: TGTGCCAGCAGTGAAGTCCCCTCGGGAGCAGAGACCCAGTACTTC.

The table lists this clonotype with a few counts. The chain has TRBV24-1 and TRBJ2-5; D gene ambiguous. Germline lookup yields CDR1 KGHDR and CDR2 SFDVKD. The CDR3 extends over 10 amino acids. The germline V and J ends were trimmed by 9 bases and 4 bases, with 5 bases remaining between them. CDR3 residues: CATAAETQYF. CDR3 nucleotides: TGTGCCACCGCAGCAGAGACCCAGTACTTC.

This clonotype was counted between two and nine times. The V gene is TRBV6-1, the J gene TRBJ2-1; D remains unclear. Trimming took 1 base from V and 2 from J, leaving 9 bases between them. The CDR3 sequence is 15 residues long. Germline loops: CDR1 MNHNS, CDR2 SASEGT. The CDR3 protein is CASSEGSTAYNEQFF. The CDR3 coding sequence is TGTGCCAGCAGTGAAGGATCTACCGCCTACAATGAGCAGTTCTTC.

The J gene is TRBJ2-1, the V gene TRBV19, with a weak D call TRBD1 (6 bases). V was trimmed by 6 bases and J by 8 bases, leaving 11 bases between them. The CDR3 extends over 12 amino acids. Germline CDR1 LNHDA, CDR2 SQIVND (reference sequence). In DNA, the CDR3 is TGTGCCAGTAGCCAAACAGGGTATGAGCAGTTCTTC. Amino acid sequence: CASSQTGYEQFF.

A few counts support this clonotype. The germline gene is not matched at one end of the junction; a read error may be the cause. The chain combines TRBV12-3 or TRBV12-4 with TRBJ1-6; 7 positions match TRBD1. The CDR3 totals 15 residues. CDR3 in DNA: TGTGCCAGCAGTTTAACCGGGACAGCTAATACACCCCTCCACTTT. Protein: CASSLTGTANTPLHF.

This clonotype has a count of ten or more. This chain connects TRBV10-1 to TRBJ2-2; 7 bases agree with TRBD2. The V segment lost 5 bases and the J segment 5 bases; nucleotides outside the gene matches: 14. The CDR3 consists of 17 residues. Germline CDR1 WNHNN, CDR2 SYGVQD (reference sequence). DNA for the CDR3: TGCGCCAGCAGTCCGCAGTGGGGCGGGAGTGGGACCGGGGAGCTGTTTTTT. It encodes CASSPQWGGSGTGELFF.

As for this clonotype: This CDR3 fails to terminate in the conserved phenylalanine or tryptophan, so it likely reflects a read error. The rearrangement uses TRBV4-1 and TRBJ2-4; D might be TRBD2 (5 bases). Germline values: CDR1 MGHRA, CDR2 YSYEKL. Trimming removed 1 base at V and 0 bases at J, with 10 bases between. The CDR3 is made up of 16 amino acids. The CDR3, as DNA: TGCGCCAGCAGCCAAGTGCGGGTGTTAGCCAAAAACATTCAGTACTCC. This sequence encodes CASSQVRVLAKNIQYS.

This clonotype was counted only a few times. This rearrangement joins TRBV19 to TRBJ2-5; D unresolved. The CDR3 totals 12 residues. V lost 6 bases to trimming and J lost 4 bases, with 9 bases between them. Germline lookup yields CDR1 LNHDA and CDR2 SQIVND (reference sequence). As DNA, the CDR3 is TGTGCCAGTAGGGCCCCCGGAGAGACCCAGTACTTC. Protein product: CASRAPGETQYF.

This clonotype has a single count. This rearrangement joins TRBV6-1 to TRBJ2-1; D possibly uses TRBD1 or TRBD2 (6 bases each). Looked up from germline, CDR1 is MNHNS and CDR2 is SASEGT. The CDR3 totals 16 residues. V dropped 6 bases and J dropped 9 bases, with 24 bases sitting between them. The DNA of the CDR3 is TGTGCCAGCAGGGATATAGGGGGGTTGGTCGCTAGTGAGCAGTTCTTC. It specifies CASRDIGGLVASEQFF.

This sequence joins TRBV11-3 and TRBJ2-1; 7 nucleotides align to TRBD2. Germline CDR1 SGHNT, CDR2 YENEEA. This CDR3 has 16 amino acids. With V trimmed by 5 bases and J by 3 bases, 10 bases remained unmatched. CDR3 residues: CASSQSGVGGYNEQFF. The CDR3, as DNA: TGTGCCAGCAGCCAGAGCGGGGTTGGGGGCTACAATGAGCAGTTCTTC.

This clonotype was counted many times. This chain connects TRBV7-9 to TRBJ2-2; no clear D gene. This CDR3 is 14 amino acids long. Germline V lookup: CDR1 SEHNR, CDR2 FQNEAQ (reference sequence). Deletions cut 3 bases from V and 1 base from J, with 6 bases between. CDR3 bases: TGTGCCAGCAGCTTGTACGGGAACACCGGGGAGCTGTTTTTT. Translation gives CASSLYGNTGELFF.

The chain employs TRBV27 and TRBJ2-2, with D perhaps matching TRBD1 (6 bases). CDR1 is MNHEY and CDR2 is SMNVEV in the germline V gene (reference sequence). V was pared by 10 bases and J by 2 bases, with 14 bases between. The length of the CDR3 is 14 residues. CDR3 coding DNA: TGTGCCACTGCACCGGGACAAAACACCGGGGAGCTGTTTTTT. Protein sequence: CATAPGQNTGELFF.